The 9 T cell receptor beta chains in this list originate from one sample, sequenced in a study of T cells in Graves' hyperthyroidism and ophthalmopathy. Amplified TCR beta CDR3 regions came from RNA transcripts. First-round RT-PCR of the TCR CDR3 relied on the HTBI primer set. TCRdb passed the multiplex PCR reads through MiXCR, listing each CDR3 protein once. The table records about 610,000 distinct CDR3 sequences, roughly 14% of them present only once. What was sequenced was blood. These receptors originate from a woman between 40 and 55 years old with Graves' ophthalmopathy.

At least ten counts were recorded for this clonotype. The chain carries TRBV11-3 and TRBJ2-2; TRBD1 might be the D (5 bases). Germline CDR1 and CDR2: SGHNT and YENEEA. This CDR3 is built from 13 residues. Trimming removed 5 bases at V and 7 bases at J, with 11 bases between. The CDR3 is CASSPNTGGELFF. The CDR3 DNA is TGTGCCAGCAGCCCCAACACAGGCGGGGAGCTGTTTTTT.

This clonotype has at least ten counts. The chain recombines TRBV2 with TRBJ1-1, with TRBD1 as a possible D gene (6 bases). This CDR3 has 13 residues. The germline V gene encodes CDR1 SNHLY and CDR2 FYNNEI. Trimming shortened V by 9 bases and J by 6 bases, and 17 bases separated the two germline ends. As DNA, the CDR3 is TGTGCCAGTCTCGACCGGGACACACCTGAAGCTTTCTTT. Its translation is CASLDRDTPEAFF. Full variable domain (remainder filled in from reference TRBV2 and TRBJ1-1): EPEVTQTPSHQVTQMGQEVILRCVPISNHLYFYWYRQILGQKVEFLVSFYNNEISEKSEIFDDQFSVERPDGSNFTLKIRSTKLEDSAMYFCASLDRDTPEAFFGQGTRLTVV.

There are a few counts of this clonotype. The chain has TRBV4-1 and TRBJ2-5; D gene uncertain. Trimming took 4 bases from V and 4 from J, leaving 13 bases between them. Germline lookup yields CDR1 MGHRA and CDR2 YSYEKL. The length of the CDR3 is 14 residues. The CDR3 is CASSLEAGGETQYF. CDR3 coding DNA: TGCGCCAGCAGCCTCGAGGCAGGTGGAGAGACCCAGTACTTC.

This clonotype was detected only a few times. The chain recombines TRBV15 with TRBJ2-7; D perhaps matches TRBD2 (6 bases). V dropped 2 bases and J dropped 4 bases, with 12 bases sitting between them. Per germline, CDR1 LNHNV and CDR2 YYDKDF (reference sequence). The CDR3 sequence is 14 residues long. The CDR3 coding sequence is TGTGCCACCAGCAGACTTGCGGGACTTTACGAGCAGTACTTC. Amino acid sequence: CATSRLAGLYEQYF.

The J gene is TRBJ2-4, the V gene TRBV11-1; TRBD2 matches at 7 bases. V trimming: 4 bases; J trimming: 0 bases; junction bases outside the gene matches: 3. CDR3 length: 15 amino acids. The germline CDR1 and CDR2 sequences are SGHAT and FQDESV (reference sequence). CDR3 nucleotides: TGTGCCAGCAGCTCTAGCGGAGTAGCCAAAAACATTCAGTACTTC. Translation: CASSSSGVAKNIQYF.

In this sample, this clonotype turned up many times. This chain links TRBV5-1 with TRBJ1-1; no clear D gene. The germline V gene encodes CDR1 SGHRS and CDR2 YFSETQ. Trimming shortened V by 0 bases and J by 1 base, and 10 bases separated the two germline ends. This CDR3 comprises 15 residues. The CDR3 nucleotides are TGCGCCAGCAGCTTGGGTGCTCAAACGAACACTGAAGCTTTCTTT. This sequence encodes CASSLGAQTNTEAFF.

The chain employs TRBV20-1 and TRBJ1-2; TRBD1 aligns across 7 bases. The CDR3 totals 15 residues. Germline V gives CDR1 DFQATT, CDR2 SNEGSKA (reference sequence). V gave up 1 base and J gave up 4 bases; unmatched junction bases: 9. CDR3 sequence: CSARVSSGTAYGYTF. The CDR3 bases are TGCAGTGCTAGAGTTTCCTCCGGGACAGCCTATGGCTACACCTTC.

The DNA for the CDR3 is TGTGCCATCAGTGCGAGTATAATAGCGGGATGGTACGCCTACGAGCAGTACTTC. Amino acid sequence: CAISASIIAGWYAYEQYF. The chain uses TRBV10-3 and TRBJ2-7; 8 bases are shared with TRBD2. This CDR3 comprises 18 residues. With 4 bases clipped from V and 2 bases from J, the junction kept 16 bases outside the gene matches. Germline CDR1 reads ENHRY; CDR2 reads SYGVKD.

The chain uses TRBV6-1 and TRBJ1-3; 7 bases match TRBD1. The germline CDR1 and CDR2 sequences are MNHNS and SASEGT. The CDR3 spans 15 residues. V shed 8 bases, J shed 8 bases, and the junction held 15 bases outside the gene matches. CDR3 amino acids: CASSPGTADLDTIYF. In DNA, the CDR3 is TGTGCCAGCTCGCCAGGGACAGCCGACCTTGACACCATATATTTT.